This T cell receptor (beta chain) was identified in a study of cytomegalovirus exposure and HLA in healthy donors. Findings of the study overall: Previously analyzed data showed that most TCR beta V segments were productive at a frequency of about 87% or about 30%. Fewer N-insertions (relative to the approximately 670-donor mean) were reportedly seen in an Asian-associated ancestry cluster in a later analysis.

Despite likely unrecorded immune exposures, the donors were nominally healthy at the time of sampling. In the PCR, 60 Vbeta and 13 Jbeta primers were used. Sequenced by immunoSEQ multiplex PCR; TCRdb stores in-frame clones only, minus some. The sample shows 190,000 or so clones, about four fifths of them seen only once. The germline V gene has CDR1 MGHRA and CDR2 YSYEKL. The CDR3 is 17 amino acids. The V and J ends lost 4 bases and 4 bases respectively, with 19 bases between them. Comments on this clone: Its antigen remains unknown.

Material: PBMCs. The V gene is TRBV4-1, the J gene TRBJ2-2; maybe TRBD1 (6 bases). The TCR comes from a boy aged 2 to 10 in good health and CMV-seronegative. The CDR3 DNA reads as TGCGCCAGCAGCCGACAGGCCTTTGGGGTTCTCACCGGGGAGCTGTTTTTT. Translated, it gives CASSRQAFGVLTGELFF.